Sequencing of this T cell receptor beta chain was carried out in a study of tumor-infiltrating lymphocytes in localized non-small cell lung cancer. About the study: Some samples were collected after neoadjuvant chemotherapy; smokers, never-smokers and several histologies were included. Resected tumor was paired with non-adjacent uninvolved lung from the same patient. Findings and caveats of the study: Each assay used a separate piece of the same tissue. Only some patients had TCR sequencing, depending on available tissue.

Repertoires were generated with immunoSEQ multiplex PCR, while TCRdb's copy carries only in-frame clones and drops some. The sample lists more than 15,000 clones, about three quarters occurring once. In regard to this clone: No antigen is known for it.

The V gene's germline CDR1 is MDHEN and CDR2 SYDVKM. V dropped 3 bases and J dropped 4 bases, with 9 bases sitting between them. The CDR3 length is 13 residues. Sequenced material: lung tumor tissue. The sequence was collected from a human donor with non-small cell lung cancer. The J gene is TRBJ1-2, the V gene TRBV28; D is unresolved. The CDR3 loop reads CASSLSTIYGYTF. The CDR3, as DNA: TGTGCCAGCAGTTTGTCCACGATCTATGGCTACACCTTC.